The rows below give T cell receptor beta chains drawn from one sample of a study of T-cell memory formation after mild COVID-19. Using its own MiXCR run on the 5' RACE reads, TCRdb lists one record per CDR3 protein. The repertoire holds about 110,000 distinct CDR3 sequences, with about 18% as singletons. The sample taken for sequencing was PBMCs or a T cell subset sorted from them (not recorded which). The source of these receptors is an adult woman who had mild COVID-19 (a few samples of this study predate the infection). Cell type and time point are not known. CDR3s include the opening cysteine and the closing phenylalanine or tryptophan. The D gene is left open where the match is weak. Where a row states a size, it is once, few, many or the class of an expanded clone; other rows omit it.

j_gene | abundance | v_gene | d_gene | CDR3nt | CDR3aa
TRBJ1-2 | NA | TRBV9 | TRBD1 | TGTGCCAGCAGCGTACAGGGGGCGCTCGGTCCTGGCTACACCTTC | CASSVQGALGPGYTF
TRBJ1-6 | NA | TRBV24-1 | TRBD1 | TGTGCCACCAGGAAATTCCGAGGGGGCGAATATAATTCACCCCTCCACTTT | CATRKFRGGEYNSPLHF
TRBJ1-1 | few | TRBV12-5 | NA | TGTGCTAGTGGTTTGAACCAAGGCACGAACACTGAAGCTTTCTTT | CASGLNQGTNTEAFF
TRBJ2-7 | many | TRBV4-2 | NA | TGTGCCAGCTGGGATGGCCTTAGGTACGAGCAGTACTTC | CASWDGLRYEQYF
TRBJ2-2 | NA | TRBV4-1 | TRBD2 | TGCGCCAGCAGCCAAGAGAGCGGGGTTGGCGGGGAGCTGTTTTTT | CASSQESGVGGELFF
TRBJ2-7 | few | TRBV29-1 | NA | TGCAGCGTTGAAGACGGGAGCTACGAGCAGTACTTC | CSVEDGSYEQYF
TRBJ1-5 | NA | TRBV10-3 | NA | TGTGCCATCAGTGAGTCGGGTCGGTGGGAATCGGATCAGCCCCAGCATTTT | CAISESGRWESDQPQHF
TRBJ2-1 | few | TRBV7-9 | TRBD1 | TGTGCCAGCAGCTCAAGGACAGGGCCCCTCCCTGAGCAGTTCTTC | CASSSRTGPLPEQFF
TRBJ2-1 | few | TRBV29-1 | NA | TGCAGCGTTGGTCGATCCTTCACCCTCTACAATGAGCAGTTCTTC | CSVGRSFTLYNEQFF
TRBJ2-3 | NA | TRBV7-9 | TRBD2 | TGTGCCAGCAGAGCAGCGGGAATAGATACGCAGTATTTT | CASRAAGIDTQYF
TRBJ2-3 | NA | TRBV5-1 | NA | TGCGCCAGCAGCTCTCAGCCGGGCCGCACAGATACGCAGTATTTT | CASSSQPGRTDTQYF
TRBJ2-5 | few | TRBV7-2 | TRBD2 | TGTGCCAGCAGCTTAGTCTCGGGACTAGCTGACGAAGAGACCCAGTACTTC | CASSLVSGLADEETQYF
TRBJ2-1 | NA | TRBV11-2 | NA | TGTGCCAGCAGCTTGGGTGGGCCTTGGGATGAGCAGTTCTTC | CASSLGGPWDEQFF
TRBJ1-1 | NA | TRBV7-8 | NA | TGTGCCAGCAGCTCCAGACAGAGGCCGAACACTGAAGCTTTCTTT | CASSSRQRPNTEAFF
TRBJ2-3 | few | TRBV15 | NA | TGTGCCACCAGCGACCGGGACGCAGATACGCAGTATTTT | CATSDRDADTQYF
TRBJ2-1 | NA | TRBV10-3 | NA | TGTGCCATCAGTGAATTAATAATTAGGGGACACTCCTCCTACAATGAGCAGTTCTTC | CAISELIIRGHSSYNEQFF
TRBJ2-7 | NA | TRBV6-2/TRBV6-3 | NA | TGTGCCAGCAGTTACGAAGGGGGACTTGACTACGAGCAGTACTTC | CASSYEGGLDYEQYF
TRBJ1-1 | NA | TRBV19 | NA | TGTGCCAGTAGTATGGGTGGACTTGAAGCTTTCTTT | CASSMGGLEAFF
TRBJ2-7 | many | TRBV4-2 | NA | TGTGCCAGCAGCCAAGATCTAAGGCCGGCCCTGGAGCAGTACTTC | CASSQDLRPALEQYF
TRBJ2-1 | NA | TRBV5-5 | TRBD2 | TGTGCCAGCAGGGTTAGCGGGCCGCTCTCCTACAATGAGCAGTTCTTC | CASRVSGPLSYNEQFF